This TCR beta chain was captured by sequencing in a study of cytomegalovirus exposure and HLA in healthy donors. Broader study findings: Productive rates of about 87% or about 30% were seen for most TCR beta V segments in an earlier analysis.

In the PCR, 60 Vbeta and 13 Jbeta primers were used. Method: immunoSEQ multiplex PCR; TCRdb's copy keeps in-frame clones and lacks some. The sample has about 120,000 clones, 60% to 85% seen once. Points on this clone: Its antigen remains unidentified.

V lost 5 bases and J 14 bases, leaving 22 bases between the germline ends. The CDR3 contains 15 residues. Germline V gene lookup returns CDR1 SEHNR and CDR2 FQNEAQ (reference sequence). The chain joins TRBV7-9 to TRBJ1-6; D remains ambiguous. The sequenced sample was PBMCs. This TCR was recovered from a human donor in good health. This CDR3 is CASSPEAAARVSLHF. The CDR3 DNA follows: TGTGCCAGCAGCCCAGAGGCGGCCGCCCGGGTTTCCCTCCACTTT.